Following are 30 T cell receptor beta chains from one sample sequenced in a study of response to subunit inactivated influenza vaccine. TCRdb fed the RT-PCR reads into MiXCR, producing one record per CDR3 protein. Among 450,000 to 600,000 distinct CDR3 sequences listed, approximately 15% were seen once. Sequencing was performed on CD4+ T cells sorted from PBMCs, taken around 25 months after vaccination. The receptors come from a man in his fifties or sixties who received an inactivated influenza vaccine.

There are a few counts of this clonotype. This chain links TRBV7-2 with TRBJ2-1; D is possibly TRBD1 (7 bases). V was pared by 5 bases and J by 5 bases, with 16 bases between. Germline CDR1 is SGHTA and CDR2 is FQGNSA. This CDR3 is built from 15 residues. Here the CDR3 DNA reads TGTGCCAGCAGCAAGACAGGGACTTCAGACAATGAGCAGTTCTTC. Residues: CASSKTGTSDNEQFF. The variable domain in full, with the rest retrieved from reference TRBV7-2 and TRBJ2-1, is GAGVSQSPSNKVTEKGKDVELRCDPISGHTALYWYRQSLGQGLEFLIYFQGNSAPDKSGLPSDRFSAERTGGSVSTLTIQRTQQEDSAVYLCASSKTGTSDNEQFFGPGTRLTVL.

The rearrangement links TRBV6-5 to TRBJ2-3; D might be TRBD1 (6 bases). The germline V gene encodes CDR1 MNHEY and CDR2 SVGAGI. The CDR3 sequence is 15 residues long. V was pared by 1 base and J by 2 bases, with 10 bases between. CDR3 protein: CASSYWGQTTDTQYF. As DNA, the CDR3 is TGTGCCAGCAGTTACTGGGGGCAGACCACAGATACGCAGTATTTT.

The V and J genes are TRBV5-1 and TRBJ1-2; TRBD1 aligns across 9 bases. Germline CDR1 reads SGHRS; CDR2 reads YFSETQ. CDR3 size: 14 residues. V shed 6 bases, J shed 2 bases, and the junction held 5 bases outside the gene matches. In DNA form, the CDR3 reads TGCGCCAGCACACCCGGACAGGGGAACTATGGCTACACCTTC. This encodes CASTPGQGNYGYTF. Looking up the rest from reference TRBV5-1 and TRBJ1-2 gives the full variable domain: KAGVTQTPRYLIKTRGQQVTLSCSPISGHRSVSWYQQTPGQGLQFLFEYFSETQRNKGNFPGRFSGRQFSNSRSEMNVSTLELGDSALYLCASTPGQGNYGYTFGSGTRLTVV.

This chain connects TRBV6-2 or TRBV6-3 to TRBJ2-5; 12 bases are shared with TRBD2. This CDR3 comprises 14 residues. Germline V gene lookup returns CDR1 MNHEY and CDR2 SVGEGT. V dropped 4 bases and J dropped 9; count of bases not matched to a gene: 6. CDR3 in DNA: TGTGCCAGCAGTTCTAGGACTAGCGGGACGTCCCAGTACTTC. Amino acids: CASSSRTSGTSQYF.

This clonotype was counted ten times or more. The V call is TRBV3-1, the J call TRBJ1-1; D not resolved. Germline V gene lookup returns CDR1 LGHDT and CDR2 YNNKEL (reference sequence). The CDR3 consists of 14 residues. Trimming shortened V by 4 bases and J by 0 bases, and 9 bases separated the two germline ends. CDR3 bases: TGTGCCAGCAGCCGAGAGGGAATGAACACTGAAGCTTTCTTT. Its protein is CASSREGMNTEAFF.

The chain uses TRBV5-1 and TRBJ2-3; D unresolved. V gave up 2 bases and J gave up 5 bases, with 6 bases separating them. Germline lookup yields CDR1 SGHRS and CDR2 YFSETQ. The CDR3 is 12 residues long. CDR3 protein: CASSFGRDTQYF. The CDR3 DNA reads TGCGCCAGCAGCTTTGGTAGAGATACGCAGTATTTT.

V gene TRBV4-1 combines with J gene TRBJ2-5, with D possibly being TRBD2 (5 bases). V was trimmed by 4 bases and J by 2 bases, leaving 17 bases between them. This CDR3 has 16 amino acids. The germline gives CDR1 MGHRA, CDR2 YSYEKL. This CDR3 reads CASSRSGIHQQETQYF. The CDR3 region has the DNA TGCGCCAGCAGCCGATCCGGGATCCACCAGCAAGAGACCCAGTACTTC.

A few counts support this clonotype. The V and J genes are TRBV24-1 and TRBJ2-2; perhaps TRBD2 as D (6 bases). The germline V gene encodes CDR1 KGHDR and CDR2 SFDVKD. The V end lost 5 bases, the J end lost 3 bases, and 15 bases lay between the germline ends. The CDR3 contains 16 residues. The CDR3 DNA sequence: TGTGCCACCAGTGCGGGCCGGGGGAAGGACACCGGGGAGCTGTTTTTT. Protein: CATSAGRGKDTGELFF.

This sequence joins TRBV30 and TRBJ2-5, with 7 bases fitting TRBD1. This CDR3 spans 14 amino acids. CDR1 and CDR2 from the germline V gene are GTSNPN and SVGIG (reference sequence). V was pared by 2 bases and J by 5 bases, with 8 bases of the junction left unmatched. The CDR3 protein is CAWSYDRVEETQYF. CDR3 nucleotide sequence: TGTGCCTGGAGTTATGACAGGGTAGAGGAGACCCAGTACTTC.

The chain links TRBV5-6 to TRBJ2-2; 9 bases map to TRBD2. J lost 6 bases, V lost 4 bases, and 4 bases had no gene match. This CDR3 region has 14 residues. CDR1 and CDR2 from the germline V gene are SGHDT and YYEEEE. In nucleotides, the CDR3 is TGTGCCAGCAGCATCGGGACTAGCCCCGGGGAGCTGTTTTTT. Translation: CASSIGTSPGELFF.

CDR3 loop: CASSPSRGTGIPYF. DNA of the CDR3: TGTGCCAGCAGCCCCTCGAGGGGGACAGGGATCCCGTACTTC. This chain joins TRBV11-2 and TRBJ2-5, with 9 bases that match TRBD1. The V gene end was trimmed by 5 bases and the J gene end by 13 bases; junction bases not matched to a gene: 14. The CDR3 consists of 14 residues. Germline-derived CDR1 and CDR2 are SGHAT and FQNNGV.

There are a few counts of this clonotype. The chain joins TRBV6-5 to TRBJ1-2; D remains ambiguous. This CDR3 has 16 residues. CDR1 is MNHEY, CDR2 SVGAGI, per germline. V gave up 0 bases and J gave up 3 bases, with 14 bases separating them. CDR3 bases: TGTGCCAGCAGTTACTCGATCGCCGGGTTAGACTATGGCTACACCTTC. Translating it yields CASSYSIAGLDYGYTF.

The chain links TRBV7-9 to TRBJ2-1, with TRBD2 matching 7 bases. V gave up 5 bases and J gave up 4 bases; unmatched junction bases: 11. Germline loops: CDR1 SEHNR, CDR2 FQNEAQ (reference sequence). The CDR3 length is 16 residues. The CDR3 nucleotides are TGTGCCAGCAGCCCCGCTCGTGGCGGGGGATACAATGAGCAGTTCTTC. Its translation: CASSPARGGGYNEQFF.

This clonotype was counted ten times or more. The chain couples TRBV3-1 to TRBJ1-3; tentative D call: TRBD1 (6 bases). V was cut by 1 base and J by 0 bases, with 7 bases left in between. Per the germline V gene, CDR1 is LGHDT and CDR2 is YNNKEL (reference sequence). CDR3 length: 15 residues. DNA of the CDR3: TGTGCCAGCAGCCAAGCAGGGGTCTCTGGAAACACCATATATTTT. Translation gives CASSQAGVSGNTIYF.

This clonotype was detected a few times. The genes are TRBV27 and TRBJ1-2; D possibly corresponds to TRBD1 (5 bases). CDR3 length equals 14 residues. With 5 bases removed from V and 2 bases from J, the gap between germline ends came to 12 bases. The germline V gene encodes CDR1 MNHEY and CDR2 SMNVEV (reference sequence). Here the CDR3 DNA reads TGTGCCAGCAGTCCCCCGGGACCCAACTATGGCTACACCTTC. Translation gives CASSPPGPNYGYTF.

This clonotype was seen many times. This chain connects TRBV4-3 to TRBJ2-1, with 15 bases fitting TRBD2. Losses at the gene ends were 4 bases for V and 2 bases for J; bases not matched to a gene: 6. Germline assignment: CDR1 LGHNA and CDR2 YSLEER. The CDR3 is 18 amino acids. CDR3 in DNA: TGCGCCAGCAGCCCTCGGACTAGCGGGGGGGGCACCTACAATGAGCAGTTCTTC. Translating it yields CASSPRTSGGGTYNEQFF.

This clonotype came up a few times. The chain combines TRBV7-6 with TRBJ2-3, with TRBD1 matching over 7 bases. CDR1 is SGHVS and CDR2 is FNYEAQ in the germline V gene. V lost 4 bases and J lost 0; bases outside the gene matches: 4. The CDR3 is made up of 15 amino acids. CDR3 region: CASSSGTVSTDTQYF. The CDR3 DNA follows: TGTGCCAGCAGCTCCGGGACAGTTAGCACAGATACGCAGTATTTT. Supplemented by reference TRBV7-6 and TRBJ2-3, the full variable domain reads GAGVSQSPRYKVTKRGQDVALRCDPISGHVSLYWYRQALGQGPEFLTYFNYEAQQDKSGLPNDRFSAERPEGSISTLTIQRTEQRDSAMYRCASSSGTVSTDTQYFGPGTRLTVL.

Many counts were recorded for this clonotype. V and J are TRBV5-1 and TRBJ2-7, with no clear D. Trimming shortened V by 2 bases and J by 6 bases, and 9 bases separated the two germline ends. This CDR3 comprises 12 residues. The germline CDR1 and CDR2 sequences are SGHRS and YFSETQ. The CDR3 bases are TGCGCCAGCAGCTTCGCCGAAGGCGAGCAGTACTTC. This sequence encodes CASSFAEGEQYF.

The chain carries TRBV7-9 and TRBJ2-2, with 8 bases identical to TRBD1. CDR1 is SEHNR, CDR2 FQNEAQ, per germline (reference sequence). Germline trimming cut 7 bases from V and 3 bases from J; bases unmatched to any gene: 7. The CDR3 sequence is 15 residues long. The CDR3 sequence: CASTWTGLDTGELFF. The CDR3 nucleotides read TGTGCCAGCACCTGGACAGGGTTGGACACCGGGGAGCTGTTTTTT.

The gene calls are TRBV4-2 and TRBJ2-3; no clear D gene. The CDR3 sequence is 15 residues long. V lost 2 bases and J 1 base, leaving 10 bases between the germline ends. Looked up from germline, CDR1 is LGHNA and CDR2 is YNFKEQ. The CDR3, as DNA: TGTGCCAGCAGCCAACAAAAACAGCGCACAGATACGCAGTATTTT. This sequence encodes CASSQQKQRTDTQYF.

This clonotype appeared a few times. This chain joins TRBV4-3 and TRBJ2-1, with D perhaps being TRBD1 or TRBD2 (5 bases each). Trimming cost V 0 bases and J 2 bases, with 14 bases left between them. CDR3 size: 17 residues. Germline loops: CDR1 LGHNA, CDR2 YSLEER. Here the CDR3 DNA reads TGCGCCAGCAGCCAAGATCTGGGGACCCTAGCCTACAATGAGCAGTTCTTC. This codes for CASSQDLGTLAYNEQFF.

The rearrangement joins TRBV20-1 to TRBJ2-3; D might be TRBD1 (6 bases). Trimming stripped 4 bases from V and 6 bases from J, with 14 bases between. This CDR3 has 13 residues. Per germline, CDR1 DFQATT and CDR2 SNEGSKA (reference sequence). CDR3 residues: CSATGRGIDTQYF. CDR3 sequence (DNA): TGCAGTGCTACCGGCAGGGGTATTGATACGCAGTATTTT.

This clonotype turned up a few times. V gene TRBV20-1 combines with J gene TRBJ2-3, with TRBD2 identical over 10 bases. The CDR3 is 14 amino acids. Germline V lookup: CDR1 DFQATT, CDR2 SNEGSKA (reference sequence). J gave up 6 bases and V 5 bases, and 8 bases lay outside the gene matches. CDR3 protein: CSAGLFSGRDTQYF. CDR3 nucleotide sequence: TGCAGTGCTGGGCTATTTAGCGGGAGGGATACGCAGTATTTT.

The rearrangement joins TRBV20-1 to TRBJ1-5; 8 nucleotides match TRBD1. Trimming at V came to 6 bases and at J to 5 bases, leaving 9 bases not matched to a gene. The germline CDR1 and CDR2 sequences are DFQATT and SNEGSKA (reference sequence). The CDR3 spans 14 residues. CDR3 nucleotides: TGCAGTGCCGCCCAGGGGGCGGATTATCAGCCCCAGCATTTT. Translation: CSAAQGADYQPQHF.

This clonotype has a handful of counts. The DNA of the CDR3 is TGCGCCAGCAGCCAAGCGTTTAACAGGGGGCACACTGAAGCTTTCTTT. Translating gives CASSQAFNRGHTEAFF. The J gene is TRBJ1-1, the V gene TRBV4-3; 9 nucleotides line up with TRBD1. Germline CDR1 and CDR2: LGHNA and YSLEER. The CDR3 extends over 16 amino acids. With V trimmed by 1 base and J by 3 bases, 6 bases remained unmatched.

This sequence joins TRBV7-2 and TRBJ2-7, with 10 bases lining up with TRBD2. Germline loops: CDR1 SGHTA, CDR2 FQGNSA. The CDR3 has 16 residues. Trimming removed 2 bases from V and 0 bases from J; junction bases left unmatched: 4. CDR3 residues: CASSLSSGRISYEQYF. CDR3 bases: TGTGCCAGCAGCTTATCTAGCGGGAGAATCTCCTACGAGCAGTACTTC.

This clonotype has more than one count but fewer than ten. CDR3 amino acids: CASSQEVGYEQYF. In nucleotides, the CDR3 is TGCGCCAGCAGCCAAGAGGTTGGATACGAGCAGTACTTC. The genes are TRBV4-3 and TRBJ2-7, with D unresolved. This CDR3 comprises 13 residues. Germline CDR1 and CDR2: LGHNA and YSLEER. Trimming removed 0 bases from V and 4 bases from J, with 7 bases in between.

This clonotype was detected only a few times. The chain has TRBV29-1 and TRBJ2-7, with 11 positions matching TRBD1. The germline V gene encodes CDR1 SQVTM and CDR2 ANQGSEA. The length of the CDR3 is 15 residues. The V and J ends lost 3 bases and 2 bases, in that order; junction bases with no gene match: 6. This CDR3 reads CSVEDRGLFPYEQYF. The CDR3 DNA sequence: TGCAGCGTTGAGGACAGGGGGCTGTTTCCCTACGAGCAGTACTTC.

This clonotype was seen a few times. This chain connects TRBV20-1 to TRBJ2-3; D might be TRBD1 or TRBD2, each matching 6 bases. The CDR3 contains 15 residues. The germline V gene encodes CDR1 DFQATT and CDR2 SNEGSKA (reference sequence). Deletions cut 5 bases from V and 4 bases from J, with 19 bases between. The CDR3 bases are TGCAGTGCTGACTCAGGGGTAGGAGGGCCAGATACGCAGTATTTT. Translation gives CSADSGVGGPDTQYF.

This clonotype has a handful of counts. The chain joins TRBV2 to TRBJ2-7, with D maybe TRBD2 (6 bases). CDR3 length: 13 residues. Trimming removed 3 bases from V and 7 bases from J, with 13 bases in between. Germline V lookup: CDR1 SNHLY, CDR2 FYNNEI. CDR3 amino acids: CASSDQGAGEQYF. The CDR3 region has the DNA TGTGCCAGCAGTGATCAGGGTGCGGGAGAGCAGTACTTC.